A selection of T cell receptor beta chains follows, all from one sample in a study of CD4+ T cells in melanoma. Data came from immunoSEQ multiplex PCR; TCRdb stores just in-frame clones and leaves some out. The sample holds roughly 110,000 clones, about 92% seen once. The sample comprised peripheral blood. These receptors were taken from a human donor with melanoma. CDR3s include the opening cysteine and the closing phenylalanine or tryptophan. The D gene is left open where the match is weak. Expanded clones get a size class; other rows say once, few or many, or leave the size out.

TRBJ1-2 | - | - | TRBV4-1 | TGCGCCAGCAGCCAAGCTAGAGTTAATAACTATGGCTACACCTTC | CASSQARVNNYGYTF
TRBJ2-1 | - | TRBD2 | TRBV5-1 | TGCGCCAGCAGCTTGATAGCGGGGGGCCTTTACTCCTACAATGAGCAGTTCTTC | CASSLIAGGLYSYNEQFF
TRBJ1-5 | - | - | TRBV19 | TGTGCCAGTAGTATGAAGGGGTTATTAAATCAGCCCCAGCATTTT | CASSMKGLLNQPQHF
TRBJ2-7 | - | - | TRBV18 | TGTGCCAGTGGGGGTGTGGCAGGGGCGAACGAGCAGTACTTC | CASGGVAGANEQYF
TRBJ2-7 | - | TRBD2 | TRBV11-2 | TGTGCCAGCAGCTTAGTTGCGGGAGGGAGGTCCTACGAGCAGTACTTC | CASSLVAGGRSYEQYF
TRBJ1-5 | - | - | TRBV18 | TGTGCCAGCTCACCAGGGGGGAGGGATCAGCCCCAGCATTTT | CASSPGGRDQPQHF
TRBJ2-7 | - | - | TRBV7-3 | TGTGCCAGCAGCTTAAGTGCAACTACCTACGAGCAGTACTTC | CASSLSATTYEQYF
TRBJ2-5 | - | - | TRBV11-3 | TGTGCCAGCAGCTTCCTCTCCCGCTGTCGGGAGACCCAGTACTTC | CASSFLSRCRETQYF
TRBJ1-1 | - | TRBD1 | TRBV4-1 | TGCGCCAGCAGCCAAGGAGAACGGACAGGGCCCGAAGCTTTCTTT | CASSQGERTGPEAFF
TRBJ2-1 | - | - | TRBV5-1 | TGCGCCAGCAGCACGGGGACGGCCGCCTCCTACAATGAGCAGTTCTTC | CASSTGTAASYNEQFF
TRBJ1-5 | - | - | TRBV15 | TGTGCCACCAGCAGAGACAGTTATCAGCCCCAGCATTTT | CATSRDSYQPQHF
TRBJ2-3 | - | TRBD1 | TRBV18 | TGTGCCAGCTCACCACCGGGACAGGGCCCAGATACGCAGTATTTT | CASSPPGQGPDTQYF
TRBJ2-7 | - | - | TRBV7-9 | TGTGCCAGCAGCCCTACCACCTACGAGCAGTACTTC | CASSPTTYEQYF
TRBJ2-2 | few | TRBD1 | TRBV9 | TGTGCCAGCAGCGTAGCGGGGAACAGGGGGAACACCGGGGAGCTGTTTTTT | CASSVAGNRGNTGELFF
TRBJ1-5 | - | - | TRBV19 | TGTGCCAGTACCATGGGGGGGTTAGGGGGCAATCAGCCCCAGCATTTT | CASTMGGLGGNQPQHF
TRBJ1-6 | - | - | TRBV11-3 | TGTGCCAGCAGCTTAAGTCTGGCGGATTCACCCCTCCACTTT | CASSLSLADSPLHF
TRBJ1-5 | - | - | TRBV6-5 | TGTGCCAGCACCCAGGGGCGGAATCAGCCCCAGCATTTT | CASTQGRNQPQHF
TRBJ2-3 | - | TRBD2 | TRBV5-4 | TGTGCCAGCAGCCCCACCGGGACTAGCGGGGCCCAGGTTCGGGAAGATACGCAGTATTTT | CASSPTGTSGAQVREDTQYF
TRBJ1-1 | once | - | TRBV7-2 | TGTGCCAGCAAGAGGGGCACAGGCGGGGTGAACACTGAAGCTTTCTTT | CASKRGTGGVNTEAFF
TRBJ2-7 | - | - | TRBV7-2 | TGTGCCAGCAGCTTATACGGGGGCTCGAACGTCTACGAGCAGTACTTC | CASSLYGGSNVYEQYF
TRBJ2-1 | - | - | TRBV29-1 | TGCAGCGCGGCGGGGATGGCGTCTAAGTATGAGCAGTTCTTC | CSAAGMASKYEQFF
TRBJ2-7 | - | TRBD2 | TRBV6-6 | TGTGCCAGCAGTTACGGGGGACTAGCGGGGGGGGAGCAGTACTTC | CASSYGGLAGGEQYF
TRBJ2-4 | - | - | TRBV5-1 | TGCGCCAGCAGTTTCGAAGAGGGGTTTGGCAAAAACATTCAGTACTTC | CASSFEEGFGKNIQYF
TRBJ2-5 | - | TRBD1 | TRBV20-1 | TGCACAGACAGGGGTGAGACCCAGTACTTC | CTDRGETQYF
TRBJ1-2 | - | - | TRBV18 | TGTGCCAGCTCACCAGAAAAGGGGGGCTACTATGGCTACACCTTC | CASSPEKGGYYGYTF